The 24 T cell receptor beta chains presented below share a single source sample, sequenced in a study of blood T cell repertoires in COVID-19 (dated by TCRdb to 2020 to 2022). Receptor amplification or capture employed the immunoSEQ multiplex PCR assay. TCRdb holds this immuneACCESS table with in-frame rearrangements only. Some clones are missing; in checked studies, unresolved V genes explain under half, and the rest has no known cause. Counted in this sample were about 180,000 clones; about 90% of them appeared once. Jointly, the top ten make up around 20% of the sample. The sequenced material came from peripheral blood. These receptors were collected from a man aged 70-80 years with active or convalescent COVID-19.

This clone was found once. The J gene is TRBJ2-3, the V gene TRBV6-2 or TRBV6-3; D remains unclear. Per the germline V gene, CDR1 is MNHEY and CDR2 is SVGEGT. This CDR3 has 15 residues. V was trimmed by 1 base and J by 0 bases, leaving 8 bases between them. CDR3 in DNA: TGTGCCAGCAGTTACTTCGCCGGGAGCACAGATACGCAGTATTTT. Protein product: CASSYFAGSTDTQYF.

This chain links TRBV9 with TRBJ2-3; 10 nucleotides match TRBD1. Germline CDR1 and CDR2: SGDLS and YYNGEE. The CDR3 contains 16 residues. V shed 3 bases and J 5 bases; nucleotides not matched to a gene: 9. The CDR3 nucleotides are TGTGCCAGCAGCGACCGGGACAGGGGCAGTAAAGATACGCAGTATTTT. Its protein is CASSDRDRGSKDTQYF.

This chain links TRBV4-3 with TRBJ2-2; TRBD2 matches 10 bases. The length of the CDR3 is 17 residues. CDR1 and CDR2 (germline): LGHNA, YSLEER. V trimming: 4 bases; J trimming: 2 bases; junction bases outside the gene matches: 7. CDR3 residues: CASSRAPSGSNTGELFF. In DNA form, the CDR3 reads TGCGCCAGCAGCCGGGCCCCTAGCGGGAGTAACACCGGGGAGCTGTTTTTT.

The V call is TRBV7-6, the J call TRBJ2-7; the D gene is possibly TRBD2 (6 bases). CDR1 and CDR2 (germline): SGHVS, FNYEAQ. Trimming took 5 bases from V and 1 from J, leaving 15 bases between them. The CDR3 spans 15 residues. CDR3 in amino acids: CASSDQGLFSYEQYF. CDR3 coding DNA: TGTGCCAGCAGCGACCAGGGACTTTTTTCCTACGAGCAGTACTTC. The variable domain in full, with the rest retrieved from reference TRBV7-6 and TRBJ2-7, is GAGVSQSPRYKVTKRGQDVALRCDPISGHVSLYWYRQALGQGPEFLTYFNYEAQQDKSGLPNDRFSAERPEGSISTLTIQRTEQRDSAMYRCASSDQGLFSYEQYFGPGTRLTVT.

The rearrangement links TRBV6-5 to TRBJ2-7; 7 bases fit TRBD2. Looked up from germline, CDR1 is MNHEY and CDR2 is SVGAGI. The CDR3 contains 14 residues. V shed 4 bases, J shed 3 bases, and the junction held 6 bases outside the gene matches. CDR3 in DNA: TGTGCCAGCAGTTCCGACGGGAGGTTCTACGAGCAGTACTTC. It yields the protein CASSSDGRFYEQYF.

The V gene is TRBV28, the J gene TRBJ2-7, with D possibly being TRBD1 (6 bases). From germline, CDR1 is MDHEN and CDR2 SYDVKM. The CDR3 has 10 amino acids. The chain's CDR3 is CASRGYEQYF. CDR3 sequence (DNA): TGTGCGAGTAGGGGGTACGAGCAGTACTTC. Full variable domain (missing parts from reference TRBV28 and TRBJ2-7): DVKVTQSSRYLVKRTGEKVFLECVQDMDHENMFWYRQDPGLGLRLIYFSYDVKMKEKGDIPEGYSVSREKKERFSLILESASTNQTSMYLCASRGYEQYFGPGTRLTVT.

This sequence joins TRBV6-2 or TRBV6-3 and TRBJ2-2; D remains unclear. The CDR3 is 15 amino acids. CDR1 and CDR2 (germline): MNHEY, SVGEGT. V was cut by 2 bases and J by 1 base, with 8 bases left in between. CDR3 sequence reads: CASSYEFQNTGELFF. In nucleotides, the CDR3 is TGTGCCAGCAGTTACGAGTTTCAGAACACCGGGGAGCTGTTTTTT.

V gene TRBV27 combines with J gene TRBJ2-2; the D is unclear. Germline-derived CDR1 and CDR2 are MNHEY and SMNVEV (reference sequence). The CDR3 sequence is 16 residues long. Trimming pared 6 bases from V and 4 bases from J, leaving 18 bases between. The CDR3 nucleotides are TGTGCCAGCAGGACGCTGGAGAATGATCCCACCGGGGAGCTGTTTTTT. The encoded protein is CASRTLENDPTGELFF.

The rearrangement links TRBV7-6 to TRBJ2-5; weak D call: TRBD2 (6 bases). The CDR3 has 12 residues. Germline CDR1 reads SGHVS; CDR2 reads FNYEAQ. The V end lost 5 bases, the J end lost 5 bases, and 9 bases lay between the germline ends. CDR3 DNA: TGTGCCAGCAGCCCCGCGGGGGAGACCCAGTACTTC. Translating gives CASSPAGETQYF.

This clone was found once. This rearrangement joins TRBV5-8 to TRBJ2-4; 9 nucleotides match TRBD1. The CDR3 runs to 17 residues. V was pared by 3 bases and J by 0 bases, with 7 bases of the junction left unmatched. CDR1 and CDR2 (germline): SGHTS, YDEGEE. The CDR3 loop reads CASSSGTGSGAKNIQYF. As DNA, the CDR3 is TGTGCCAGCAGCTCCGGGACAGGGAGTGGAGCCAAAAACATTCAGTACTTC.

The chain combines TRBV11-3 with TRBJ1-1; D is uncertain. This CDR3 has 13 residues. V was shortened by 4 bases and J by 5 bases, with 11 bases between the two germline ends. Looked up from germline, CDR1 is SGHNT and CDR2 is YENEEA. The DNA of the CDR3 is TGTGCCAGCAGCTCTGACCAGAGGACTGAAGCTTTCTTT. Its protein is CASSSDQRTEAFF.

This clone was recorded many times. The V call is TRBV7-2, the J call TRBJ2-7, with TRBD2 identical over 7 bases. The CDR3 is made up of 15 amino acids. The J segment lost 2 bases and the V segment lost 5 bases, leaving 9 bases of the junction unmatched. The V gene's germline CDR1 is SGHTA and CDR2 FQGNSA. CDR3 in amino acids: CASSPHGAGTYEQYF. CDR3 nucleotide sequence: TGTGCCAGCAGCCCCCATGGAGCGGGAACCTACGAGCAGTACTTC.

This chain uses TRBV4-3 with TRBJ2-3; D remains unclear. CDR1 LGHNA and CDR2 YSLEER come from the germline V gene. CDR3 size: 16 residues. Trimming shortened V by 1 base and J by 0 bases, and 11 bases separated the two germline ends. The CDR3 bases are TGCGCCAGCAGCCAAGTCGGCGGTTCTAGCACAGATACGCAGTATTTT. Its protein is CASSQVGGSSTDTQYF.

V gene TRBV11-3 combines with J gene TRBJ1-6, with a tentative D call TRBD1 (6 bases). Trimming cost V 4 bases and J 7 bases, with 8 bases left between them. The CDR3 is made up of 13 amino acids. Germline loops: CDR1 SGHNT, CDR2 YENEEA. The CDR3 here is CASSWQGNSPLHF. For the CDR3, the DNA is TGTGCCAGCAGCTGGCAGGGGAATTCACCCCTCCACTTT. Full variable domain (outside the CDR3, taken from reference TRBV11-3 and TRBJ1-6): EAGVVQSPRYKIIEKKQPVAFWCNPISGHNTLYWYLQNLGQGPELLIRYENEEAVDDSQLPKDRFSAERLKGVDSTLKIQPAELGDSAVYLCASSWQGNSPLHFGNGTRLTVT.

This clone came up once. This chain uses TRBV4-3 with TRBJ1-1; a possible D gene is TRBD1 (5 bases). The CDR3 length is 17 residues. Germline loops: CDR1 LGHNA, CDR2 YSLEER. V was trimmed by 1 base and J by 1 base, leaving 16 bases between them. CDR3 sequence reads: CASSQGLGTRENTEAFF. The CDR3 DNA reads TGCGCCAGCAGCCAAGGGCTCGGGACTAGGGAGAACACTGAAGCTTTCTTT.

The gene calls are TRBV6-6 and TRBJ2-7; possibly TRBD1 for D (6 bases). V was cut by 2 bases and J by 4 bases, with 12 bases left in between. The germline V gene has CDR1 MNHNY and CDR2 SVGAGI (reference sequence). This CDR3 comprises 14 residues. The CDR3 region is CASSYPGHSYEQYF. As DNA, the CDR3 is TGTGCCAGCAGTTACCCGGGACACTCTTACGAGCAGTACTTC.

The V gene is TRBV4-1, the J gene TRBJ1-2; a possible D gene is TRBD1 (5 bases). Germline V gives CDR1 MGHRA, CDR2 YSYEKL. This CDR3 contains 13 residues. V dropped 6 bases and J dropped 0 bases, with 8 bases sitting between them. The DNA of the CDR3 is TGCGCCAGCAGTCGACAGCCTAACTATGGCTACACCTTC. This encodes CASSRQPNYGYTF.

CDR3: CASSLDGQGNTEAFF. In DNA, the CDR3 is TGCGCCAGCAGCTTGGACGGACAGGGGAACACTGAAGCTTTCTTT. This chain connects TRBV5-1 to TRBJ1-1; 8 bases are a match to TRBD1. This CDR3 is 15 amino acids long. Germline V gene data show CDR1 as SGHRS and CDR2 as YFSETQ. The V and J ends lost 0 bases and 1 base, in that order; junction bases with no gene match: 2.

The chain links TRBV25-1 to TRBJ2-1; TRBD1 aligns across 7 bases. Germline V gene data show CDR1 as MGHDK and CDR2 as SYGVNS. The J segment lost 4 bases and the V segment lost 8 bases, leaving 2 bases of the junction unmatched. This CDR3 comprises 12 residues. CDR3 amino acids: CASGDSYNEQFF. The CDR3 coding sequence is TGTGCCAGCGGGGACAGTTACAATGAGCAGTTCTTC.

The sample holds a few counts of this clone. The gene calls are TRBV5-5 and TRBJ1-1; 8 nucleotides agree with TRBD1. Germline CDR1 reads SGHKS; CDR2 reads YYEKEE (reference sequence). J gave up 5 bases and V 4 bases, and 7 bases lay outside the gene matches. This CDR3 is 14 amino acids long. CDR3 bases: TGTGCCAGCAGCCCCTGGACAGGGTCTACTGAAGCTTTCTTT. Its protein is CASSPWTGSTEAFF.

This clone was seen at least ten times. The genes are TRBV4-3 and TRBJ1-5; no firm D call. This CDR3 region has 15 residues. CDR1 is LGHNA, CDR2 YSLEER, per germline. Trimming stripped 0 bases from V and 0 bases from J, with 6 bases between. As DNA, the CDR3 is TGCGCCAGCAGCCAAGATGTCCTTAGCAATCAGCCCCAGCATTTT. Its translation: CASSQDVLSNQPQHF.

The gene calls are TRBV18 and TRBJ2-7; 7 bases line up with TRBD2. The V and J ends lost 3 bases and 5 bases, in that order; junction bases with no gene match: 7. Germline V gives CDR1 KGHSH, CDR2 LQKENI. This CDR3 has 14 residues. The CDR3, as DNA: TGTGCCAGCTCACCCCGCAGCGGGACGCACGAGCAGTACTTC. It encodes CASSPRSGTHEQYF.

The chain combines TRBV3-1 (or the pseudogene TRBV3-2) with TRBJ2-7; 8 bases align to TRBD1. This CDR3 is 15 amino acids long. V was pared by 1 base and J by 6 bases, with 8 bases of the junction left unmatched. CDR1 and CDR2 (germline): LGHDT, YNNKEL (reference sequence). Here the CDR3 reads CASSQVPGGIVEQYF. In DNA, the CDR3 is TGTGCCAGCAGCCAAGTGCCAGGGGGCATCGTCGAGCAGTACTTC.

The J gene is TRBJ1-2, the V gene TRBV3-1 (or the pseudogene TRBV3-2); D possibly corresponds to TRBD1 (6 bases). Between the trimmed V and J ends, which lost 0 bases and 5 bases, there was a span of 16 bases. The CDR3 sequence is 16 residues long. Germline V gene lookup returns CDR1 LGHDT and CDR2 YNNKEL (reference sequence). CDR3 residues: CASSQDLPRTAYGYTF. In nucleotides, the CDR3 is TGTGCCAGCAGCCAAGATCTCCCCCGGACAGCTTATGGCTACACCTTC.